This T cell receptor beta chain was found in a study of cytomegalovirus exposure and HLA in healthy donors. This clone was seen just once. Vbeta (60) and Jbeta (13) primers were used in the PCR. Here immunoSEQ multiplex PCR was the method, and the copy in TCRdb shows in-frame clones only, minus some. The profile shows under 200,000 clones, approximately 70% of them singletons. Trimming cost V 4 bases and J 5 bases, with 18 bases left between them. The germline V gene has CDR1 LNHDA and CDR2 SQIVND (reference sequence). There are 17 residues in the CDR3. The sequence was collected from a woman in her thirties or forties in good health and CMV-seropositive. This chain links TRBV19 with TRBJ1-6; TRBD1 is a possible D gene (5 bases). Sequenced: PBMCs. CDR3 nucleotides: TGTGCCAGTAGTACAGCAATCGGACAAGGGGATAATTCACCCCTCCACTTT. This encodes CASSTAIGQGDNSPLHF.